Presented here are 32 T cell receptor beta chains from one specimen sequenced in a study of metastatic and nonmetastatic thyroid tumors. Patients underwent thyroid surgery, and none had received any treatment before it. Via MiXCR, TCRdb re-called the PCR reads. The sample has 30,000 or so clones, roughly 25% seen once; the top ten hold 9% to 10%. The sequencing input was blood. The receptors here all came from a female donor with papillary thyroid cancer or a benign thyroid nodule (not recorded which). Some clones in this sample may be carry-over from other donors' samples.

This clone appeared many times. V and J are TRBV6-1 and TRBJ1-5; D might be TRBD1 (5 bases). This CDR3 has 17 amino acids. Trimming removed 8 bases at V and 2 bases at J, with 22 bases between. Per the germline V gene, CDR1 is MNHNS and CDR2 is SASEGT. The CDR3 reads CASRKPVTRGGNQPQHF. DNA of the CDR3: TGTGCCAGCCGAAAACCGGTCACGCGGGGGGGCAATCAGCCCCAGCATTTT.

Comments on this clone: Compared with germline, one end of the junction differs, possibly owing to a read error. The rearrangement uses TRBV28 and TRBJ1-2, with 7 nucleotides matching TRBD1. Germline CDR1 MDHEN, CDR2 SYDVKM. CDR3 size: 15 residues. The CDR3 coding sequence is TGTGCCAACAGTTCCCCCCAAGGGGGCTCGGAGTGCTACACCTTC. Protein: CANSSPQGGSECYTF.

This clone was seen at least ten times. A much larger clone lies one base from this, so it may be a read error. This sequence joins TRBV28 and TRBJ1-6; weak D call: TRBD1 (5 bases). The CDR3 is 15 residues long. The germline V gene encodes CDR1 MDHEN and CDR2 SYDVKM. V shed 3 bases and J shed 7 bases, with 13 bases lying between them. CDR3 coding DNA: TGTGCCAGCAGTTTGACCAGGGCGGGCAATTCACCCCTCCACTTT. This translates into CASSLTRAGNSPLHF. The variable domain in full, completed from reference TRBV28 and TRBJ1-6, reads DVKVTQSSRYLVKRTGEKVFLECVQDMDHENMFWYRQDPGLGLRLIYFSYDVKMKEKGDIPEGYSVSREKKERFSLILESASTNQTSMYLCASSLTRAGNSPLHFGNGTRLTVT.

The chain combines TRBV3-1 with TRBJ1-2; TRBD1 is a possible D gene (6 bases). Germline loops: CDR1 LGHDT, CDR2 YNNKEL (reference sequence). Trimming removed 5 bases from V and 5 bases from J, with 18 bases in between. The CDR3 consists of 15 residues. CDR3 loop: CASSSRTEIKYGYTF. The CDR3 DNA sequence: TGTGCCAGCAGCTCCCGGACAGAGATAAAATATGGCTACACCTTC.

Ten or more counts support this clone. CDR3 nucleotide sequence: TGTGCCAGCGGCTGGGGGGAGACCCAGTACTTC. Its protein is CASGWGETQYF. The chain joins TRBV25-1 to TRBJ2-5, with D perhaps being TRBD1 or TRBD2 (5 bases each). The CDR3 loop spans 11 amino acids. The V end was cut by 8 bases, the J end by 5 bases, with 9 bases between. The germline CDR1 and CDR2 sequences are MGHDK and SYGVNS.

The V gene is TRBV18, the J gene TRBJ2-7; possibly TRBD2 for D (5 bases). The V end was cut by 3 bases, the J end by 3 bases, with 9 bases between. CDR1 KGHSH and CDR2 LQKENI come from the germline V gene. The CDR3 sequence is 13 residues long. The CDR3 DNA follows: TGTGCCAGCTCACCCTCGGCGGGCTACGAGCAGTACTTC. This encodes CASSPSAGYEQYF.

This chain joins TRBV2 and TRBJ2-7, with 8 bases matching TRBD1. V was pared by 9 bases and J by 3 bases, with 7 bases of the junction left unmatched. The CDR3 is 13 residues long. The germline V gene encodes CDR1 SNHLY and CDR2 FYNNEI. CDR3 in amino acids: CASQRDRYYEQYF. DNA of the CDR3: TGTGCCAGTCAACGGGACAGGTACTACGAGCAGTACTTC. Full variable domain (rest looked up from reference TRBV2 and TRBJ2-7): EPEVTQTPSHQVTQMGQEVILRCVPISNHLYFYWYRQILGQKVEFLVSFYNNEISEKSEIFDDQFSVERPDGSNFTLKIRSTKLEDSAMYFCASQRDRYYEQYFGPGTRLTVT.

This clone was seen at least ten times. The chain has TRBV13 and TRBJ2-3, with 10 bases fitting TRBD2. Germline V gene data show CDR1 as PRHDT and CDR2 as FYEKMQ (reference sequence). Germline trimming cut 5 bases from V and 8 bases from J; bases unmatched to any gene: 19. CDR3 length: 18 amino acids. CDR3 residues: CASSPLGLAETVRGTQYF. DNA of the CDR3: TGTGCCAGCAGCCCCTTAGGACTAGCGGAGACCGTCAGAGGTACGCAGTATTTT. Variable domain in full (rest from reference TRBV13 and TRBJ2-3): AAGVIQSPRHLIKEKRETATLKCYPIPRHDTVYWYQQGPGQDPQFLISFYEKMQSDKGSIPDRFSAQQFSDYHSELNMSSLELGDSALYFCASSPLGLAETVRGTQYFGPGTRLTVL.

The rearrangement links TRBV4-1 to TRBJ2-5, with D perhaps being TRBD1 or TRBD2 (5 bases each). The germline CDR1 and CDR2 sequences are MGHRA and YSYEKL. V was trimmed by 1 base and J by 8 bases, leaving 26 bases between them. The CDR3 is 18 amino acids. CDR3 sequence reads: CASSQVPKGGQGIHTQYF. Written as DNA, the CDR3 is TGCGCCAGCAGCCAAGTGCCCAAAGGCGGGCAGGGCATACATACCCAGTACTTC.

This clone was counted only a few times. Here the CDR3 reads CASSLGTTGSGANVLTF. CDR3 DNA: TGTGCCAGCAGCTTGGGGACAACCGGCTCTGGGGCCAACGTCCTGACTTTC. The chain links TRBV7-6 to TRBJ2-6; a possible D gene is TRBD1 (6 bases). CDR1 is SGHVS, CDR2 FNYEAQ, per germline. Trimming pared 3 bases from V and 0 bases from J, leaving 12 bases between. This CDR3 comprises 17 residues.

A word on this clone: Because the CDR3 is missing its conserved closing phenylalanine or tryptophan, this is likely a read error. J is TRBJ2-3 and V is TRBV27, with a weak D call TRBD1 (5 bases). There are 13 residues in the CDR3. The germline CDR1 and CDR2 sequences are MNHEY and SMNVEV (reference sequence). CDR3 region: CACSRQSTDTQYL. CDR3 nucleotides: TGTGCCTGCAGTCGACAGAGCACAGATACGCAGTATTTA.

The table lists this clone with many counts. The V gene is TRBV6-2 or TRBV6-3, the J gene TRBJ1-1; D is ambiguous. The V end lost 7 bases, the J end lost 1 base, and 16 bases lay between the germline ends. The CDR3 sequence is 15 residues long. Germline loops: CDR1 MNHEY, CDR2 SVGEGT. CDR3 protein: CASNSGSSKNTEAFF. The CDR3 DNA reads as TGTGCCAGCAACTCCGGGTCCTCGAAGAACACTGAAGCTTTCTTT.

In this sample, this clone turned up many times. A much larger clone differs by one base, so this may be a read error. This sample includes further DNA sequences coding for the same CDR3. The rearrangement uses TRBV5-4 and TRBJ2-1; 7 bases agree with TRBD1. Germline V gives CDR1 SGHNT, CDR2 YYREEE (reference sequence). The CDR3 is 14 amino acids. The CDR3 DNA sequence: TGTGCTAGCAGCCCGATTACTACAGGGGACGAGCAGTTCTTC. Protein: CASSPITTGDEQFF.

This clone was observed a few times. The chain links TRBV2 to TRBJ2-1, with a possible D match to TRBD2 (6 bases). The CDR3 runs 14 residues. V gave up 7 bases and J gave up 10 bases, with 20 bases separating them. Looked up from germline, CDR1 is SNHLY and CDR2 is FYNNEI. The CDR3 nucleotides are TGTGCCAGCATGGGCGGGATGGGAGTTTCGGAGCAGTTCTTC. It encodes CASMGGMGVSEQFF.

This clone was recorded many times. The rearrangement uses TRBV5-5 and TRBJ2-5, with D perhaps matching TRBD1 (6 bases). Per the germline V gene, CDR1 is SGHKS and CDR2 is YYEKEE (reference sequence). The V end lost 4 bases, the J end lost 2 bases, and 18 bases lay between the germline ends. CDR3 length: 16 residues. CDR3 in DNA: TGTGCCAGCAGCCAAAGTCCCGGACAGCCTCAAGAGACCCAGTACTTC. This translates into CASSQSPGQPQETQYF.

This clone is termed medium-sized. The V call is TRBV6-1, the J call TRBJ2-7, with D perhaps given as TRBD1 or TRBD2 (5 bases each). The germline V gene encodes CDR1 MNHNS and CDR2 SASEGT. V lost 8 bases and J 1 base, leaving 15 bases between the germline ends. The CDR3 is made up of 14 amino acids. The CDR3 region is CASSAPWGSYEQYF. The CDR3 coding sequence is TGTGCCAGCTCAGCGCCATGGGGGTCCTACGAGCAGTACTTC.

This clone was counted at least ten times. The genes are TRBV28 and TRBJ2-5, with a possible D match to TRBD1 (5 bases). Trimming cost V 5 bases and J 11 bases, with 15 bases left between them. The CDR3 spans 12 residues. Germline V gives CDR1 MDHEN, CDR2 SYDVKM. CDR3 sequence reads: CASSLHPRVQYF. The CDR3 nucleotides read TGTGCCAGCAGTCTTCACCCCAGGGTTCAGTACTTC.

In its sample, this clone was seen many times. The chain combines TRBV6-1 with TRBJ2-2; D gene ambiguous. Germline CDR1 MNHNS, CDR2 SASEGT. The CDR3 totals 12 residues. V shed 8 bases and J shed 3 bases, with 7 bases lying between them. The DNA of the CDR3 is TGTGCCAGCCGGGCGTACACCGGGGAGCTGTTTTTT. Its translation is CASRAYTGELFF.

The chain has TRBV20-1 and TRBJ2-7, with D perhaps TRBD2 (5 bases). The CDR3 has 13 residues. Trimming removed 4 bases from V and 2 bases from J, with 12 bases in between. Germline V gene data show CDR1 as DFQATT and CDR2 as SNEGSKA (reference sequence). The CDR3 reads CSATREGTYEQYF. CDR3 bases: TGCAGTGCTACCAGAGAGGGTACCTACGAGCAGTACTTC.

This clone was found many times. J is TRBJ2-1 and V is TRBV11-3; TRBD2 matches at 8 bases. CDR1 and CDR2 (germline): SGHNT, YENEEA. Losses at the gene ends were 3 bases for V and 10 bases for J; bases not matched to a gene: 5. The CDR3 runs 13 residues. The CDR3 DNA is TGTGCCAGCAGCTTTGCCCGGGAGGGGGAGCAGTTCTTC. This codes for CASSFAREGEQFF. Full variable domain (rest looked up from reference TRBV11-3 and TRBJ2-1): EAGVVQSPRYKIIEKKQPVAFWCNPISGHNTLYWYLQNLGQGPELLIRYENEEAVDDSQLPKDRFSAERLKGVDSTLKIQPAELGDSAVYLCASSFAREGEQFFGPGTRLTVL.

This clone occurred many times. CDR3: CASSLGQGRRGEETQYF. The CDR3 DNA sequence: TGCGCCAGCAGCTTGGGACAGGGAAGACGGGGGGAAGAGACCCAGTACTTC. V and J are TRBV5-1 and TRBJ2-5, with D tentatively TRBD1 or TRBD2 (7 bases each). CDR3 length: 17 amino acids. The germline gives CDR1 SGHRS, CDR2 YFSETQ. Trimming cost V 0 bases and J 3 bases, with 18 bases left between them.

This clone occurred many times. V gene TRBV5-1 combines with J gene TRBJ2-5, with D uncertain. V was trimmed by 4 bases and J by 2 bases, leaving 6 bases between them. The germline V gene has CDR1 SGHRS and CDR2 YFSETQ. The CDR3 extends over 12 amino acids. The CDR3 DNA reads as TGCGCCAGCAGCCTTATGCAAGAGACCCAGTACTTC. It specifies CASSLMQETQYF.

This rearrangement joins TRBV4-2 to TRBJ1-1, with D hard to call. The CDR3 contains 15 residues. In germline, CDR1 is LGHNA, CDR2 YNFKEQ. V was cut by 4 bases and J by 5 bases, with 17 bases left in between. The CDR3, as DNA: TGTGCCAGCAGCCGATCTTGGGGTTTGGGGACTGAAGCTTTCTTT. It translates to CASSRSWGLGTEAFF.

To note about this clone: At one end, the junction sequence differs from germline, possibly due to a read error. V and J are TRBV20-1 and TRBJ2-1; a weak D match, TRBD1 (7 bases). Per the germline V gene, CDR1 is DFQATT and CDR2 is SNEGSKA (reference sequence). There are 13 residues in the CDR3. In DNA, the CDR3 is TGCAGTGATAGGGAGGACAGGTACAATGAGCAGTTGTTC. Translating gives CSDREDRYNEQLF.

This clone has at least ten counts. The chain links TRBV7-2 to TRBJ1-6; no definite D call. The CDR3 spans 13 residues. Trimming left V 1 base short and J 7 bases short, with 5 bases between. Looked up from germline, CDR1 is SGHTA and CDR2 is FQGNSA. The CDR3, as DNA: TGTGCCAGCAGCTTAGGTCTGAATTCACCCCTCCACTTT. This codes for CASSLGLNSPLHF. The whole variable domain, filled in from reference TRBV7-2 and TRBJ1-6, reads GAGVSQSPSNKVTEKGKDVELRCDPISGHTALYWYRQSLGQGLEFLIYFQGNSAPDKSGLPSDRFSAERTGGSVSTLTIQRTQQEDSAVYLCASSLGLNSPLHFGNGTRLTVT.

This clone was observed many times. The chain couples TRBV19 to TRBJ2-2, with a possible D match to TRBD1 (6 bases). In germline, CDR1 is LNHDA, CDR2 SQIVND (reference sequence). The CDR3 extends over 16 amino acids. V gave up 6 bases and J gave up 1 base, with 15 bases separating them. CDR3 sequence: CASSPRARGNTGELFF. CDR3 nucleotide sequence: TGTGCCAGTAGCCCTAGGGCCAGGGGGAACACCGGGGAGCTGTTTTTT.

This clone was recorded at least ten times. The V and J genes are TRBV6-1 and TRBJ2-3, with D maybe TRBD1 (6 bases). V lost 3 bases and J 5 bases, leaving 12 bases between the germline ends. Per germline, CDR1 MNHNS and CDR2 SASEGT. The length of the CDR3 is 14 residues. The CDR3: CASSDGTIRDTQYF. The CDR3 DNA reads TGTGCCAGCAGTGATGGGACAATTAGAGATACGCAGTATTTT.

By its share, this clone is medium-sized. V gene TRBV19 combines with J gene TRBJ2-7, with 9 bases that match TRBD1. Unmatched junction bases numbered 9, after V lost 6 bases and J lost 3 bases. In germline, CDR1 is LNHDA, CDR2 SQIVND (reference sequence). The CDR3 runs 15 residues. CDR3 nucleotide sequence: TGTGCCAGTAGCAAAGGACAGGGGTTATACTACGAGCAGTACTTC. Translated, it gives CASSKGQGLYYEQYF.

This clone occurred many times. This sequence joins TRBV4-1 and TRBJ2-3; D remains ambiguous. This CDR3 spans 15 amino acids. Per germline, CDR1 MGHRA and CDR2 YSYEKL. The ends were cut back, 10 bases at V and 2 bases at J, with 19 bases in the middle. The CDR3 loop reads CATQIFVGNTDTQYF. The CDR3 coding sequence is TGCGCCACCCAAATTTTTGTGGGGAACACAGATACGCAGTATTTT.

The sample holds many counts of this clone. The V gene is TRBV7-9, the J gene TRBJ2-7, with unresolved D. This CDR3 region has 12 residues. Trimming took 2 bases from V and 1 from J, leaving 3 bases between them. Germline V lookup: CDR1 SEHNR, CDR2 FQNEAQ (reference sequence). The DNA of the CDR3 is TGTGCCAGCAGCTTACCTTCCTACGAGCAGTACTTC. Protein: CASSLPSYEQYF.

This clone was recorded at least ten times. CDR3 DNA: TGTGCCAGCAGACCCGCACTAGCGAGTAACACCGGGGAGCTGTTTTTT. Its translation: CASRPALASNTGELFF. The chain recombines TRBV6-2 or TRBV6-3 with TRBJ2-2; 7 positions agree with TRBD2. The CDR3 contains 16 residues. V dropped 6 bases and J dropped 2; count of bases not matched to a gene: 9. In germline, CDR1 is MNHEY, CDR2 SVGEGT.

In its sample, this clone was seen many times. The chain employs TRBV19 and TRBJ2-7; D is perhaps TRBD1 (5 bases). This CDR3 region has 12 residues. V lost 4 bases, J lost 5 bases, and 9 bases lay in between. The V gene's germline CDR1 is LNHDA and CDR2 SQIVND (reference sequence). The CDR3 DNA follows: TGTGCCAGTAGTACCTCAGGGAACGAGCAGTACTTC. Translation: CASSTSGNEQYF.